The T cell receptor beta chain under discussion was sequenced for a study of identical twins. Study findings and constraints: Clonotypes of the beta chain that were abundant in cord blood carried fewer insertions (memory repertoires showed none).

TCRdb reprocessed the 5' RACE reads with MiXCR, giving one entry per CDR3 protein. Of roughly 490,000 distinct CDR3 sequences in the sample, more than 13% are singletons; the top ten hold approximately 0.98%. Note on this clonotype: What it binds is not known.

Donors were all healthy Caucasians. CDR3 length: 18 residues. V was clipped by 2 bases and J by 6 bases; unmatched bases: 14. Germline V gene sequence: CDR1 SGHAT, CDR2 FQNNGV. The sample was also reused in another study, on yellow fever vaccine responses in identical twins. This second study notes: Twins showed a vaccine T cell response that reportedly seemed partly convergent, partly personalized.

The receptor comes from a woman in her late teens or twenties in good health. Sequenced: CD4+ T cells sorted from blood. The genes are TRBV11-2 and TRBJ2-5; 11 nucleotides agree with TRBD1. CDR3 amino acids: CASSLPRTGGEYSQTQYF. The CDR3 bases are TGTGCCAGCAGCTTACCTCGGACAGGGGGCGAGTATAGCCAGACCCAGTACTTC.